One and the same sample provided the 14 T cell receptor beta chains below, sequenced in a study of shared clonotypes between healthy human individuals. The table came from immunoSEQ multiplex PCR; TCRdb's copy has only in-frame clones and leaves some out. The repertoire includes over 2 million clones, roughly 94% of them detected once, and roughly 1.1% sits in the top ten. Naive CD8 cells were CD45RO-negative, positively selected for CCR7, excluding terminally differentiated effector memory CD45RA+ cells. Sequencing was carried out using naive CD8+ T cells sorted from blood. All receptors come from a man younger than 35 in good health.

This clone was counted between two and nine times. V gene TRBV21-1 combines with J gene TRBJ2-7; TRBD1 is the table's D call and was not checked against the DNA. TRBV21-1 is a pseudogene segment. CDR3 length: 17 residues. The CDR3 loop reads CASSMRGEEGALHEQYF. CDR3 nucleotides: TGTGCCAGCAGCATGAGAGGGGAGGAGGGGGCGCTCCACGAGCAGTACTTC.

As concerns this clone: The identical CDR3 is also encoded by other nucleotide sequences in the sample. V gene TRBV7-8 combines with J gene TRBJ2-7; 10 bases map to TRBD1. The CDR3 has 14 amino acids. Germline V gene lookup returns CDR1 SGHVS and CDR2 FQNEAQ. V trimming: 5 bases; J trimming: 2 bases; junction bases outside the gene matches: 3. The CDR3, as DNA: TGTGCCAGCAGCCTCGGGACAGGGGCCTACGAGCAGTACTTC. Translation: CASSLGTGAYEQYF.

J is TRBJ2-3 and V is TRBV4-3; 7 nucleotides line up with TRBD1. This CDR3 contains 18 residues. The V and J ends lost 6 bases and 0 bases, in that order; junction bases with no gene match: 15. Germline V gene lookup returns CDR1 LGHNA and CDR2 YSLEER. The CDR3: CASSGPGQKTSSTDTQYF. CDR3 DNA sequence: TGCGCCAGCAGTGGTCCGGGACAGAAGACGTCTAGCACAGATACGCAGTATTTT.

This clone was recorded a few times. This same CDR3 is encoded by further DNA sequences in the sample. The DNA for the CDR3 is TGTGCCAGCAGTTCCGGGACCTACGAGCAGTACTTC. It encodes CASSSGTYEQYF. The chain joins TRBV27 to TRBJ2-7; D is possibly TRBD2 (5 bases). Germline CDR1 reads MNHEY; CDR2 reads SMNVEV (reference sequence). V lost 4 bases and J lost 2, with 6 bases in between. CDR3 size: 12 residues.

The V call is TRBV27, the J call TRBJ1-2, with D tentatively TRBD1 (5 bases). The CDR3 consists of 16 residues. The V gene's germline CDR1 is MNHEY and CDR2 SMNVEV (reference sequence). V was clipped by 2 bases and J by 5 bases, with 18 bases between them. CDR3 nucleotides: TGTGCCAGCAGTTTAATGCCCCAGGGAAATTCGTATGGCTACACCTTC. Translation gives CASSLMPQGNSYGYTF.

J is TRBJ1-1 and V is TRBV18; D is possibly TRBD1 (6 bases). The CDR3 spans 16 residues. Per germline, CDR1 KGHSH and CDR2 LQKENI. Trimming removed 2 bases from V and 3 bases from J, with 16 bases in between. The CDR3 loop reads CASSPSGGAKDTEAFF. CDR3 DNA sequence: TGTGCCAGCTCACCATCGGGGGGGGCGAAGGACACTGAAGCTTTCTTT.

The chain carries TRBV27 and TRBJ2-1; D perhaps matches TRBD2 (5 bases). The CDR3 is 15 amino acids. The V end was cut by 1 base, the J end by 0 bases, with 7 bases between. Germline loops: CDR1 MNHEY, CDR2 SMNVEV (reference sequence). As DNA, the CDR3 is TGTGCCAGCAGTTTATGGGAGAGCTCCTACAATGAGCAGTTCTTC. This gives the protein CASSLWESSYNEQFF.

Worth noting for this clone: One end of the junction is discordant with germline, which a read error may explain. This chain connects TRBV7-7 to TRBJ2-1, with D unresolved. The germline V gene encodes CDR1 SSHAT and CDR2 FNYEAQ (reference sequence). CDR3 length: 14 residues. The CDR3 sequence: CASSLSSWAIEQFF. Here the CDR3 DNA reads TGTGCTAGCAGCTTATCATCATGGGCTATCGAGCAGTTCTTC.

The rearrangement links TRBV6-1 to TRBJ2-3; D might be TRBD1 (6 bases). Trimming stripped 1 base from V and 2 bases from J, with 19 bases between. CDR1 is MNHNS and CDR2 is SASEGT in the germline V gene. The CDR3 length is 18 residues. CDR3 in amino acids: CASSEGRVGAGHTDTQYF. The CDR3 nucleotides are TGTGCCAGCAGTGAAGGACGGGTGGGGGCCGGACACACAGATACGCAGTATTTT.

The chain links TRBV2 to TRBJ2-1, with TRBD2 matching 11 bases. CDR3 length: 15 amino acids. The V segment lost 5 bases and the J segment 9 bases; nucleotides outside the gene matches: 9. The germline V gene encodes CDR1 SNHLY and CDR2 FYNNEI. The DNA for the CDR3 is TGTGCCAGCAGTTCGGGACTAGCGGAGCTGGGTGAGCAGTTCTTC. Protein product: CASSSGLAELGEQFF.

J is TRBJ1-2 and V is TRBV28; 7 bases agree with TRBD1. V was pared by 6 bases and J by 7 bases, with 8 bases of the junction left unmatched. Germline V gene data show CDR1 as MDHEN and CDR2 as SYDVKM. The CDR3 is 13 amino acids. CDR3 sequence: CASRPDRSIGYTF. The CDR3 coding sequence is TGTGCCAGCAGACCGGACAGGTCTATTGGCTACACCTTC.

This chain joins TRBV5-6 and TRBJ2-2; D uncertain. There are 14 residues in the CDR3. V was trimmed by 4 bases and J by 2 bases, leaving 9 bases between them. The germline gives CDR1 SGHDT, CDR2 YYEEEE. CDR3 sequence: CASSKGPNTGELFF. CDR3 in DNA: TGTGCCAGCAGCAAAGGACCAAACACCGGGGAGCTGTTTTTT.

The V and J genes are TRBV7-8 and TRBJ2-1; 9 bases agree with TRBD2. Per germline, CDR1 SGHVS and CDR2 FQNEAQ. The CDR3 consists of 16 residues. V lost 4 bases, J lost 8 bases, and 12 bases stayed unmatched. This CDR3 reads CASSSGEAGGPHEQFF. Here the CDR3 DNA reads TGTGCCAGCAGCTCCGGGGAGGCGGGAGGGCCACATGAGCAGTTCTTC.

The chain couples TRBV5-6 to TRBJ1-1; D remains unclear. Between the trimmed V and J ends, which lost 0 bases and 6 bases, there was a span of 9 bases. The CDR3 has 13 amino acids. Germline CDR1 and CDR2: SGHDT and YYEEEE. The CDR3 region has the DNA TGTGCCAGCAGCTTGGTTTTAGTCCCTGAAGCTTTCTTT. Amino acids: CASSLVLVPEAFF. The variable domain in full, completed from reference TRBV5-6 and TRBJ1-1, reads DAGVTQSPTHLIKTRGQQVTLRCSPKSGHDTVSWYQQALGQGPQFIFQYYEEEERQRGNFPDRFSGHQFPNYSSELNVNALLLGDSALYLCASSLVLVPEAFFGQGTRLTVV.